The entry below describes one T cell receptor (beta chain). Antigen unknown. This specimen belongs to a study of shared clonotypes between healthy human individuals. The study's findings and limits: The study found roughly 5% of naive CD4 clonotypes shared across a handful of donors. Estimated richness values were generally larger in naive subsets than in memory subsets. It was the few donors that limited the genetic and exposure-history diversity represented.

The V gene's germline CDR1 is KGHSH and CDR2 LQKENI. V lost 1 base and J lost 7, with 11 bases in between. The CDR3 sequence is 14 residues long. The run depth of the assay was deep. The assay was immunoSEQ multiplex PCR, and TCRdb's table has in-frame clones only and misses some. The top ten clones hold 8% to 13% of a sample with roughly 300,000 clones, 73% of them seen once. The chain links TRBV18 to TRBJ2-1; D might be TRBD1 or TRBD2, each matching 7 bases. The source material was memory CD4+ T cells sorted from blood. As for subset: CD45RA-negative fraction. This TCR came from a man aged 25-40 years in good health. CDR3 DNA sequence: TGTGCCAGCTCACCACGGCAGGGGGGGAATGAGCAGTTCTTC. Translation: CASSPRQGGNEQFF. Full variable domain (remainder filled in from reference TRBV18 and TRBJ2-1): NAGVMQNPRHLVRRRGQEARLRCSPMKGHSHVYWYRQLPEEGLKFMVYLQKENIIDESGMPKERFSAEFPKEGPSILRIQQVVRGDSAAYFCASSPRQGGNEQFFGPGTRLTVL.